This T cell receptor (beta chain) was obtained from a study of T cells in Graves' hyperthyroidism and ophthalmopathy. The study, taken as a whole, reports: Among clonotypes expanded in thyroid above 0.001, most were also found in blood.

This clonotype showed up just a few times. Its specificity is not known. Under 3 months was the duration of disease in ophthalmopathy patients, who also had a Clinical Activity Score of at least 3 and a NOSPECS grade of at least 4. Diagnostic decisions used clinical symptoms, serum thyroxine and TRAb, thyroid ultrasound and orbital computed tomography. Fresh peripheral blood, 10 ml, was the source of the PBMCs. TCR beta CDR3 region amplification was performed from RNA transcripts. The primer set for the first-round RT-PCR of the TCR CDR3 was HTBI. TCRdb used MiXCR to reprocess the multiplex PCR reads, holding one entry per CDR3 protein. In the table there are 490,000 or so distinct CDR3 sequences, roughly 23% of which are singletons. Germline V lookup: CDR1 GTSNPN, CDR2 SVGIG (reference sequence). This CDR3 comprises 15 residues. Trimming removed 4 bases from V and 2 bases from J, with 17 bases in between.

The source of this sequence is a woman in her 70s with Graves' ophthalmopathy. The gene calls are TRBV30 and TRBJ2-5; the D call may be TRBD1 or TRBD2 (6 bases each). The sequencing sample was made of blood. The CDR3 region has the DNA TGTGCCTGGAAAGGGGGGCCAGGCTTTCAAGAGACCCAGTACTTC. Translation: CAWKGGPGFQETQYF.